A few counts support the clone carrying this TCR beta chain. The data were obtained in a study of blood T cell repertoires in COVID-19. About the study: PBMCs, B-cell-depleted T cells, or T cells provided the cDNA or gDNA that made up the material.

Authors' methods: Scientists estimated how many nucleated cells there were by amplifying reference gene primers. Method: immunoSEQ multiplex PCR; TCRdb's copy keeps in-frame clones and lacks some. Clonal size and the V and J genes are those of that table, whereas D and trimming came from the DNA. The sample carries approximately 170,000 clones, about 86% recorded once. Germline V gene data show CDR1 as LNHDA and CDR2 as SQIVND (reference sequence). Trimming cost V 6 bases and J 3 bases, with 12 bases left between them. The CDR3 loop spans 14 amino acids. Source material: peripheral blood. The chain uses TRBV19 and TRBJ1-5; D uncertain. The TCR sequence derives from a human donor with acute or convalescent COVID-19. The donor label of this sample is uncertain. CDR3 sequence: CASRGQAINQPQHF. In nucleotides, the CDR3 is TGTGCCAGTAGGGGTCAGGCGATCAATCAGCCCCAGCATTTT.